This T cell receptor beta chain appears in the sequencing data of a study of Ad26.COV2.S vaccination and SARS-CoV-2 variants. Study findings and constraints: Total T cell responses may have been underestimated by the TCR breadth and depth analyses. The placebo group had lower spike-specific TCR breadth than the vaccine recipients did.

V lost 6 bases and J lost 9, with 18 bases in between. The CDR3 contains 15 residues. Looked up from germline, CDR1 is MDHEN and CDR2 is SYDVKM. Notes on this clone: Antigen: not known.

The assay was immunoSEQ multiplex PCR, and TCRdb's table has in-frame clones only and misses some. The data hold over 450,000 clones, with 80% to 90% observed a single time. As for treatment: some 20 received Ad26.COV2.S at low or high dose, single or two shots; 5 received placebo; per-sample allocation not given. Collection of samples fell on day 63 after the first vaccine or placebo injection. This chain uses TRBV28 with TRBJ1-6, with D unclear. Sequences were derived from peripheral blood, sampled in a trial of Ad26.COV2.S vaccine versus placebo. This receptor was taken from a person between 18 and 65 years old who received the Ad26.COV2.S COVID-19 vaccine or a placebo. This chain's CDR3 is CASSPWGEGASPLHF. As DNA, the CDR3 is TGTGCCAGCAGCCCCTGGGGAGAGGGAGCTTCACCCCTCCACTTT.